Sequencing of this TCR beta chain was carried out in a study of radiotherapy plus CTLA-4 blockade in lung cancer (dated by TCRdb to the late 2010s). About the full investigation: Among enrolled patients, under 20% had an objective response and 30% to 35% reached disease control. Beyond this particular receptor, the publication reports: Increased serum interferon-beta after radiation, together with early dynamic changes in blood T cell clones, were reported to be the strongest predictors of response. TCR clones derived from tumors expanded in peripheral blood after treatment with radiotherapy and ipilimumab.

In this study, focal radiation therapy paired with CTLA-4 blockade (ipilimumab) was tested in patients who had chemo-refractory metastatic non-small-cell lung cancer. The CDR3, from cysteine to phenylalanine, totals 14 residues. Kept here is only the CDR3 DNA, which spans 42 bases and is read in frame from base 1. V lost 3 bases and J lost 1 base; the stretch between them is 8 bases long. According to the germline V gene, CDR1 reads LGHNA and CDR2 reads YSLEER. The protocol used for the library was the immunoSEQ multiplex PCR assay. This immuneACCESS table, as held by TCRdb, lists in-frame sequences with V and J called but not all clones. Of the missing ones, under half trace to an unresolved V gene in checked studies; the others have no known cause. The sample table holds some 60,000 clones, of which approximately 76% were seen once. The ten biggest clones cover approximately 2.9% of the sample.

Turning to this clone: The antigen this receptor binds is unknown. No much larger clone exists at a distance of one base, and base qualities are not known.

Source: peripheral blood, taken from a patient treated with radiotherapy plus ipilimumab. The rearranged chain carries TRBV4-3 and TRBJ2-3, with a weak D call of TRBD2 (6 bases match). The sequence was collected from a human donor with non-small cell lung cancer who had a complete response to radiotherapy plus ipilimumab. In nucleotides, the sequence is TGCGCCAGCAGCCACGGACTACGCACAGATACGCAGTATTTT. Its protein reads: CASSHGLRTDTQYF.